Presented here are 6 T cell receptor beta chains from one specimen sequenced in a study of CD8+ T cells in alopecia areata. Treatment described: oral pan-JAK inhibitor, 5-10 mg twice daily. Following extraction, RNA underwent reverse transcription to cDNA, which served as the sequencing template. Measured with immunoSEQ multiplex PCR; TCRdb has only the in-frame clones, and not every one. The sample has 150,000 to 200,000 clones, 40% to 65% seen once; the top ten hold 10%. The source material was CD8+ T cells sorted from blood, sampled at week 52, from a patient treated with tofacitinib. These receptors were collected from a human donor with alopecia areata.

V gene TRBV7-9 combines with J gene TRBJ1-1, with TRBD1 identical over 7 bases. With 5 bases clipped from V and 0 bases from J, the junction kept 3 bases outside the gene matches. Germline V CDR1 and CDR2: SEHNR, FQNEAQ (reference sequence). The CDR3 has 14 residues. This chain's CDR3 is CASSRQGLNTEAFF. CDR3 nucleotides: TGTGCCAGCAGCAGACAGGGTTTGAACACTGAAGCTTTCTTT.

The rearrangement links TRBV19 to TRBJ1-6, with D uncertain. CDR1 LNHDA and CDR2 SQIVND come from the germline V gene (reference sequence). V gave up 7 bases and J gave up 7 bases, with 14 bases separating them. The CDR3 runs to 14 residues. The CDR3 coding sequence is TGTGCCAGTAATCAAGGGATAGAGAATTCACCCCTCCACTTT. Its protein is CASNQGIENSPLHF.

This clone was detected only once. A read error may produce the germline difference seen at one junction end. The chain recombines TRBV5-1 with TRBJ2-5, with 7 bases that match TRBD2. CDR1 and CDR2 (germline): SGHRS, YFSETQ. The length of the CDR3 is 15 residues. CDR3 DNA sequence: TGCACCAGCAGCTTGGAGGGACTACCTCCGGAGACCCAGTACTTC. The encoded protein is CTSSLEGLPPETQYF. The complete variable domain, with remaining parts taken from reference TRBV5-1 and TRBJ2-5, reads KAGVTQTPRYLIKTRGQQVTLSCSPISGHRSVSWYQQTPGQGLQFLFEYFSETQRNKGNFPGRFSGRQFSNSRSEMNVSTLELGDSALYLCTSSLEGLPPETQYFGPGTRLLVL.

This chain uses TRBV9 with TRBJ2-7; 11 bases fit TRBD1. The length of the CDR3 is 14 residues. Germline V gene lookup returns CDR1 SGDLS and CDR2 YYNGEE. V lost 3 bases, J lost 4 bases, and 3 bases stayed unmatched. The CDR3 sequence: CASSAGQGVYEQYF. CDR3 sequence (DNA): TGTGCCAGCAGCGCGGGACAGGGGGTGTACGAGCAGTACTTC. Variable domain in full (rest from reference TRBV9 and TRBJ2-7): DSGVTQTPKHLITATGQRVTLRCSPRSGDLSVYWYQQSLDQGLQFLIQYYNGEERAKGNILERFSAQQFPDLHSELNLSSLELGDSALYFCASSAGQGVYEQYFGPGTRLTVT.

The chain joins TRBV7-2 to TRBJ2-2, with unresolved D. The CDR3 spans 13 residues. In germline, CDR1 is SGHTA, CDR2 FQGNSA. Trimming removed 1 base at V and 3 bases at J, with 3 bases between. This chain's CDR3 is CASSLVYTGELFF. CDR3 nucleotides: TGTGCCAGCAGCTTAGTGTACACCGGGGAGCTGTTTTTT.

With regard to this clone: The junction and the germline gene differ at one end; a read error may be behind it. CDR3 nucleotides: TGTGCCAGCAGTGCACAGGGCTCCTACAATGAACAGTTCTTC. Translated, it gives CASSAQGSYNEQFF. The chain has TRBV27 and TRBJ2-1; D perhaps matches TRBD1 (6 bases). CDR1 is MNHEY, CDR2 SMNVEV, per germline (reference sequence). The CDR3 covers 14 residues.